Each of the 18 T cell receptor beta chains below was sequenced from the same sample in a study of PD-L1 blockade in urothelial cancer. The time point: pretreatment peripheral blood. Repertoires were generated with immunoSEQ multiplex PCR, while TCRdb's copy carries only in-frame clones and drops some. The sample yields fewer than 100,000 clones, around four fifths seen once. The sequencing here drew on PBMCs, taken around atezolizumab (anti-PD-L1) treatment. The receptors here all came from a man aged 35 to 55 with urothelial cancer.

In nucleotides, the CDR3 is TGTGCCAGCAGCCAAGATCAAGATACGCAGTATTTT. Amino acids: CASSQDQDTQYF. V and J are TRBV4-2 and TRBJ2-3; D uncertain. V was cut by 0 bases and J by 5 bases, with 3 bases left in between. The germline V gene has CDR1 LGHNA and CDR2 YNFKEQ. CDR3 length: 12 residues.

The CDR3 reads CSVAGYRYHGYTF. CDR3 bases: TGCAGCGTTGCAGGGTATCGCTATCACGGCTACACCTTC. The chain recombines TRBV29-1 with TRBJ1-2; weak D call: TRBD1 (5 bases). The CDR3 is 13 residues long. The V and J ends lost 4 bases and 8 bases respectively, with 17 bases between them. Germline V lookup: CDR1 SQVTM, CDR2 ANQGSEA. Combining the CDR3 with reference TRBV29-1 and TRBJ1-2 gives the whole variable domain SAVISQKPSRDICQRGTSLTIQCQVDSQVTMMFWYRQQPGQSLTLIATANQGSEATYESGFVIDKFPISRPNLTFSTLTVSNMSPEDSSIYLCSVAGYRYHGYTFGSGTRLTVV.

The gene calls are TRBV11-3 and TRBJ2-5, with 11 positions matching TRBD1. This CDR3 contains 16 residues. V lost 5 bases, J lost 2 bases, and 7 bases stayed unmatched. CDR1 SGHNT and CDR2 YENEEA come from the germline V gene. This CDR3 is CASSPGQGVSQETQYF. In nucleotides, the CDR3 is TGTGCCAGCAGCCCGGGACAGGGGGTGTCACAAGAGACCCAGTACTTC.

This chain joins TRBV7-6 and TRBJ1-4, with D hard to call. This CDR3 has 12 residues. Trimming pared 1 base from V and 8 bases from J, leaving 5 bases between. Germline V gives CDR1 SGHVS, CDR2 FNYEAQ. CDR3 sequence reads: CASSLDGEKLFF. The CDR3, as DNA: TGTGCCAGCAGCTTAGACGGGGAAAAACTGTTTTTT.

V and J are TRBV5-1 and TRBJ2-3, with TRBD2 matching 10 bases. Germline V CDR1 and CDR2: SGHRS, YFSETQ. V lost 0 bases, J lost 5 bases, and 6 bases stayed unmatched. There are 16 residues in the CDR3. The CDR3 DNA follows: TGCGCCAGCAGCTTGGAAAGCGGGAGGGCCGTAGATACGCAGTATTTT. Encoded protein: CASSLESGRAVDTQYF. Drawing the rest from reference TRBV5-1 and TRBJ2-3, the complete variable domain is KAGVTQTPRYLIKTRGQQVTLSCSPISGHRSVSWYQQTPGQGLQFLFEYFSETQRNKGNFPGRFSGRQFSNSRSEMNVSTLELGDSALYLCASSLESGRAVDTQYFGPGTRLTVL.

This chain joins TRBV6-5 and TRBJ2-6; 8 bases fit TRBD2. Trimming at V came to 4 bases and at J to 2 bases, leaving 1 base not matched to a gene. Per germline, CDR1 MNHEY and CDR2 SVGAGI. The CDR3 is 15 amino acids. The CDR3 loop is CASSSGGTGANVLTF. DNA of the CDR3: TGTGCCAGCAGTTCGGGGGGGACTGGGGCCAACGTCCTGACTTTC.

This rearrangement joins TRBV6-1 to TRBJ2-6; D may be TRBD1 (5 bases). The germline V gene has CDR1 MNHNS and CDR2 SASEGT. CDR3 length equals 15 residues. Trimming cost V 4 bases and J 4 bases, with 11 bases left between them. The CDR3 nucleotides read TGTGCCAGCAGTGCACAGGTATCCGGGGCCAACGTCCTGACTTTC. Residues: CASSAQVSGANVLTF.

The CDR3 is CAWKGRGLGGYTF. Written as DNA, the CDR3 is TGTGCCTGGAAGGGCAGGGGGCTAGGTGGCTACACCTTC. This chain connects TRBV30 to TRBJ1-2; 8 positions match TRBD1. Germline V CDR1 and CDR2: GTSNPN, SVGIG (reference sequence). The CDR3 extends over 13 amino acids. Trimming at V came to 4 bases and at J to 7 bases, leaving 8 bases not matched to a gene.

The rearrangement links TRBV30 to TRBJ2-4; 10 nucleotides align to TRBD1. Unmatched junction bases numbered 4, after V lost 6 bases and J lost 2 bases. Germline V gives CDR1 GTSNPN, CDR2 SVGIG (reference sequence). This CDR3 contains 14 residues. The CDR3 loop is CACRDRGPKNIQYF. The DNA of the CDR3 is TGTGCCTGCCGGGACAGGGGTCCCAAAAACATTCAGTACTTC.

The genes are TRBV30 and TRBJ2-1; 10 bases agree with TRBD1. The trim removed 4 bases at V and 1 base at J, leaving 13 bases unmatched. This CDR3 is built from 18 residues. Germline CDR1 and CDR2: GTSNPN and SVGIG (reference sequence). CDR3 coding DNA: TGTGCCTGGATGGGGGACAGGGGCCGACTAGGATCCTACAATGAGCAGTTCTTC. It translates to CAWMGDRGRLGSYNEQFF.

This chain links TRBV18 with TRBJ2-7, with D perhaps TRBD2 (7 bases). This CDR3 is built from 16 residues. The V and J ends lost 4 bases and 6 bases respectively, with 22 bases between them. CDR1 is KGHSH, CDR2 LQKENI, per germline. CDR3 in DNA: TGTGCCAGCTCACGCCTAGAGGGGGGAGGGCACGGCGAGCAGTACTTC. Residues: CASSRLEGGGHGEQYF.

This clone was counted between two and nine times. The gene calls are TRBV5-4 and TRBJ2-6; the match to TRBD2 covers 10 bases. V dropped 1 base and J dropped 0; count of bases not matched to a gene: 1. The CDR3 contains 17 residues. The V gene's germline CDR1 is SGHNT and CDR2 YYREEE (reference sequence). The CDR3 region is CASSLPSGGSGANVLTF. The CDR3 bases are TGTGCCAGCAGCTTGCCTAGCGGGGGCTCTGGGGCCAACGTCCTGACTTTC.

The chain carries TRBV7-2 and TRBJ2-3; 10 bases map to TRBD2. V lost 1 base to trimming and J lost 7 bases; unmatched junction nucleotides: 2. Per the germline V gene, CDR1 is SGHTA and CDR2 is FQGNSA. This CDR3 has 14 amino acids. The CDR3 loop is CASSLGLAGYTQYF. CDR3 sequence (DNA): TGTGCCAGCAGCTTAGGACTAGCGGGTTATACGCAGTATTTT. The full variable domain, completed using reference TRBV7-2 and TRBJ2-3, is GAGVSQSPSNKVTEKGKDVELRCDPISGHTALYWYRQSLGQGLEFLIYFQGNSAPDKSGLPSDRFSAERTGGSVSTLTIQRTQQEDSAVYLCASSLGLAGYTQYFGPGTRLTVL.

This clone has a single count. The chain is built from TRBV19 and TRBJ1-2; D remains ambiguous. Trimming removed 10 bases from V and 6 bases from J, with 18 bases in between. The CDR3 is 13 amino acids. Germline V gives CDR1 LNHDA, CDR2 SQIVND (reference sequence). CDR3: CAIRRPFKDGYTF. The CDR3 nucleotides are TGTGCCATTCGGAGGCCTTTTAAGGATGGCTACACCTTC.

This clone has a handful of counts. This chain joins TRBV28 and TRBJ1-2; no definite D call. The CDR3 consists of 11 residues. V was trimmed by 7 bases and J by 4 bases, leaving 7 bases between them. The germline CDR1 and CDR2 sequences are MDHEN and SYDVKM. CDR3 in amino acids: CASKVSYGYTF. CDR3 sequence (DNA): TGTGCCAGCAAAGTTAGCTATGGCTACACCTTC.

J is TRBJ1-4 and V is TRBV19; D is perhaps TRBD1 (5 bases). This CDR3 is 14 amino acids long. V lost 5 bases, J lost 8 bases, and 15 bases lay in between. The V gene's germline CDR1 is LNHDA and CDR2 SQIVND (reference sequence). The CDR3 here is CASSPLQGWEKLFF. In DNA form, the CDR3 reads TGTGCCAGTAGTCCCCTGCAGGGCTGGGAAAAACTGTTTTTT.

The chain combines TRBV7-9 with TRBJ1-1; D gene ambiguous. Germline loops: CDR1 SEHNR, CDR2 FQNEAQ (reference sequence). CDR3 size: 13 residues. V was trimmed by 3 bases and J by 1 base, leaving 6 bases between them. The CDR3 bases are TGTGCCAGCAGCTTTTCCGGGAACACTGAAGCTTTCTTT. Translated, it gives CASSFSGNTEAFF.

The CDR3 reads CAWLAKNIQYF. The CDR3 bases are TGTGCCTGGCTAGCCAAAAACATTCAGTACTTC. The chain combines TRBV30 with TRBJ2-4; D is ambiguous. Germline lookup yields CDR1 GTSNPN and CDR2 SVGIG (reference sequence). This CDR3 region has 11 residues. V dropped 5 bases and J dropped 0 bases, with 2 bases sitting between them.